The 5 T cell receptor beta chains listed next were all sequenced from one sample in a study of OX40 agonist ivuxolimab in advanced cancers. The protocol was immunoSEQ multiplex PCR, while the TCRdb copy is restricted to in-frame clones and leaves out a portion. The sample lists 55,000 to 85,000 clones, around 85% occurring once. The sequencing here drew on CD4+ or CD8+ T cells sorted from blood, taken in a trial of the OX40 agonist ivuxolimab. The source is an adult with an advanced solid tumor such as melanoma, head and neck, liver or kidney cancer.

The chain recombines TRBV10-3 with TRBJ2-1; 11 bases are shared with TRBD1. The CDR3 is made up of 14 amino acids. Germline loops: CDR1 ENHRY, CDR2 SYGVKD. V gave up 11 bases and J gave up 8 bases; unmatched junction bases: 11. The CDR3 sequence is CAANSGTGGYEQFF. The CDR3 nucleotides read TGTGCCGCCAACTCCGGGACAGGGGGTTATGAGCAGTTCTTC.

The rearrangement uses TRBV19 and TRBJ2-7; a possible D gene is TRBD2 (6 bases). From germline, CDR1 is LNHDA and CDR2 SQIVND (reference sequence). V lost 4 bases to trimming and J lost 0 bases, with 7 bases between them. The CDR3 extends over 13 amino acids. The CDR3 loop reads CASSSGNSYEQYF. In DNA, the CDR3 is TGTGCCAGTAGTAGCGGGAACTCCTACGAGCAGTACTTC.

The V gene is TRBV2, the J gene TRBJ1-2; 7 positions match TRBD1. Germline V lookup: CDR1 SNHLY, CDR2 FYNNEI. The CDR3 runs 13 residues. Trimming took 6 bases from V and 4 from J; bases not matched to a gene: 5. The CDR3 DNA is TGTGCCAGCAGCATCACAGGGGTCTATGGCTACACCTTC. Amino acid sequence: CASSITGVYGYTF.

This chain connects TRBV5-1 to TRBJ2-7; TRBD1 matches 7 bases. There are 16 residues in the CDR3. Trimming at V came to 4 bases and at J to 5 bases, leaving 15 bases not matched to a gene. CDR1 and CDR2 (germline): SGHRS, YFSETQ. Written as DNA, the CDR3 is TGCGCCAGCAGCACAGGCCGTGGGACAGTGATGGACGAGCAGTACTTC. Its protein is CASSTGRGTVMDEQYF.

This chain joins TRBV2 and TRBJ2-7; D may be TRBD1 or TRBD2 (5 bases each). The CDR3 sequence is 14 residues long. V lost 2 bases and J 7 bases, leaving 15 bases between the germline ends. Germline V lookup: CDR1 SNHLY, CDR2 FYNNEI. CDR3 protein: CASSETWGMVEQYF. In DNA form, the CDR3 reads TGTGCCAGCAGTGAAACGTGGGGGATGGTTGAGCAGTACTTC. Full variable domain (outside the CDR3, taken from reference TRBV2 and TRBJ2-7): EPEVTQTPSHQVTQMGQEVILRCVPISNHLYFYWYRQILGQKVEFLVSFYNNEISEKSEIFDDQFSVERPDGSNFTLKIRSTKLEDSAMYFCASSETWGMVEQYFGPGTRLTVT.